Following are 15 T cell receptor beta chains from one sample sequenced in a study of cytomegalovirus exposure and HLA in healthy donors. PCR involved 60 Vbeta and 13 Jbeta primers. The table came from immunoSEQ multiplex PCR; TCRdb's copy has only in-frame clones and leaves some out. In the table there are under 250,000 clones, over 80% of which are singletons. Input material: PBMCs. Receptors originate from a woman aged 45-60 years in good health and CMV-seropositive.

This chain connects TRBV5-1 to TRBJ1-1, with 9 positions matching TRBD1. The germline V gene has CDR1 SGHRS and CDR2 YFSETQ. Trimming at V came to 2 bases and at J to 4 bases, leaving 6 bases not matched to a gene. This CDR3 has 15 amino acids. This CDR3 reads CASSFGQGKGTEAFF. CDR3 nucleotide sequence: TGCGCCAGCAGCTTCGGACAGGGGAAAGGCACTGAAGCTTTCTTT.

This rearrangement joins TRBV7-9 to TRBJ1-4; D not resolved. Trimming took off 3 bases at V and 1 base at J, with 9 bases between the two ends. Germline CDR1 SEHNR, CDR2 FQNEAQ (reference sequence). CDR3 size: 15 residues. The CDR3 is CASSLEEGTNEKLFF. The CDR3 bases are TGTGCCAGCAGCTTGGAAGAGGGAACTAATGAAAAACTGTTTTTT.

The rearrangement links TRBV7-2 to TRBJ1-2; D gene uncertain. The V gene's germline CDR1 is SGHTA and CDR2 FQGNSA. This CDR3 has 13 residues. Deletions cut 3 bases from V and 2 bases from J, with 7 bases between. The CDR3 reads CASSFTQNYGYTF. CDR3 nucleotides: TGTGCCAGCAGCTTCACACAGAACTATGGCTACACCTTC.

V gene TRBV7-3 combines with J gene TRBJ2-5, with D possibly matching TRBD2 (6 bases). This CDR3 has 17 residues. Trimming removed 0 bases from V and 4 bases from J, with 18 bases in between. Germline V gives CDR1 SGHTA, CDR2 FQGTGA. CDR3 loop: CASSLTEAGRPRETQYF. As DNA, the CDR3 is TGTGCCAGCAGCTTAACGGAGGCAGGGAGGCCTAGAGAGACCCAGTACTTC.

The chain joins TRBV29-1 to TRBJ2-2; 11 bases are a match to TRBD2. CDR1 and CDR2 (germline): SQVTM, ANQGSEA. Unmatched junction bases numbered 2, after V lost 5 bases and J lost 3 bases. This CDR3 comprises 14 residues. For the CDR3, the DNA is TGCAGCGTTAGTAGCGGGGGGGACACCGGGGAGCTGTTTTTT. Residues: CSVSSGGDTGELFF.

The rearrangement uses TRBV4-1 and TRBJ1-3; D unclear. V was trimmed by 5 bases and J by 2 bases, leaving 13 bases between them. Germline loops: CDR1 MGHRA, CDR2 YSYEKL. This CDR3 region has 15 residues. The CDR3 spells CASSNWRETGNTIYF. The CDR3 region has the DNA TGCGCCAGCAGCAACTGGAGAGAGACTGGAAACACCATATATTTT.

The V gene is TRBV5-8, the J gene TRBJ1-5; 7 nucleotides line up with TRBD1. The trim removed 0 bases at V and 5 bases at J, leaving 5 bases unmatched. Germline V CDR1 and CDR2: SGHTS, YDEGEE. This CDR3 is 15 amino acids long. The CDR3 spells CASSLEQGSHQPQHF. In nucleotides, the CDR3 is TGTGCCAGCAGCTTGGAACAGGGGTCCCATCAGCCCCAGCATTTT.

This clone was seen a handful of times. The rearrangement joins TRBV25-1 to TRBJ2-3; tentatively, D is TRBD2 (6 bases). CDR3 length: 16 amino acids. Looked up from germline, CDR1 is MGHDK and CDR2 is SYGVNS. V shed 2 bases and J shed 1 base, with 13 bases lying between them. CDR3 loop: CASSELLALGTDTQYF. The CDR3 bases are TGTGCCAGCAGTGAACTTCTAGCGCTGGGCACAGATACGCAGTATTTT.

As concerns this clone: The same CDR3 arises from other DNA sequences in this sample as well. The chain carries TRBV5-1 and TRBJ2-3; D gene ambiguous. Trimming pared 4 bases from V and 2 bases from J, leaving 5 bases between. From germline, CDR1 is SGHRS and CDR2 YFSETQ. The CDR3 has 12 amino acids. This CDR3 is CASSQNTDTQYF. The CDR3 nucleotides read TGCGCCAGCAGCCAAAACACAGATACGCAGTATTTT.

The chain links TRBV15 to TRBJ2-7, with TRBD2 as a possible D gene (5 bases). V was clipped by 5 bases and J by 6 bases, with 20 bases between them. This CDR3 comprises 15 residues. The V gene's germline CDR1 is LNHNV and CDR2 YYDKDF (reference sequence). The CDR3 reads CATSSREGPLGEQYF. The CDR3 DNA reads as TGTGCCACCAGCTCACGAGAGGGCCCTTTGGGCGAGCAGTACTTC.

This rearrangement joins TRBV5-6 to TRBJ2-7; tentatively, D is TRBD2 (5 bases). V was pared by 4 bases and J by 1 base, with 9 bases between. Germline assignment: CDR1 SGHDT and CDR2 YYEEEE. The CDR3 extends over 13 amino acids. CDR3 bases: TGTGCCAGCAGCCCCGGGGAATCCTACGAGCAGTACTTC. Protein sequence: CASSPGESYEQYF. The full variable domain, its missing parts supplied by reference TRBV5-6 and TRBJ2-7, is DAGVTQSPTHLIKTRGQQVTLRCSPKSGHDTVSWYQQALGQGPQFIFQYYEEEERQRGNFPDRFSGHQFPNYSSELNVNALLLGDSALYLCASSPGESYEQYFGPGTRLTVT.

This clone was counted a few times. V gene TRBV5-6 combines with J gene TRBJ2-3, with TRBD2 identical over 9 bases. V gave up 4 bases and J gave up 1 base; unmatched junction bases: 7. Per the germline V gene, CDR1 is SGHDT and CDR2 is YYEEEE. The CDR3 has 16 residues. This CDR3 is CASSPLVAGGTDTQYF. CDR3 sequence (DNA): TGTGCCAGCAGCCCTTTGGTAGCGGGGGGCACAGATACGCAGTATTTT. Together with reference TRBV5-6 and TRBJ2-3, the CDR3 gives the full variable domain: DAGVTQSPTHLIKTRGQQVTLRCSPKSGHDTVSWYQQALGQGPQFIFQYYEEEERQRGNFPDRFSGHQFPNYSSELNVNALLLGDSALYLCASSPLVAGGTDTQYFGPGTRLTVL.

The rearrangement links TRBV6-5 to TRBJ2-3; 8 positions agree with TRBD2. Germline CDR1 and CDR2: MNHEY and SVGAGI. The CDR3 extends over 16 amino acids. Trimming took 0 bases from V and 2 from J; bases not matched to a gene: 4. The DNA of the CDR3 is TGTGCCAGCAGTTACTCGGCGGGGGGTCCCACAGATACGCAGTATTTT. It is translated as CASSYSAGGPTDTQYF.

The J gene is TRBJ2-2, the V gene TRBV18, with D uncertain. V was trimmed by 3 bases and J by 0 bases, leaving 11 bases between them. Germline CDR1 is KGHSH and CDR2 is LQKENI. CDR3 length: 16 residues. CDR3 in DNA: TGTGCCAGCTCACCTGCAGGCTCCTCGAACACCGGGGAGCTGTTTTTT. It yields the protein CASSPAGSSNTGELFF.

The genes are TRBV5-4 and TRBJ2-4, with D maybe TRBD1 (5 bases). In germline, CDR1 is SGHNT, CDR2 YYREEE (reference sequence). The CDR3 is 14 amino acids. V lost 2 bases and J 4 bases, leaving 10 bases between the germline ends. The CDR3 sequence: CASSFQGRKNIQYF. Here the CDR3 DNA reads TGTGCCAGCAGCTTTCAGGGCAGAAAAAACATTCAGTACTTC.